These 9 T cell receptor beta chains originate from one sample sequenced in a study of PD-1 blockade in classical Hodgkin lymphoma. Clones were read by immunoSEQ multiplex PCR, and TCRdb kept only the in-frame ones, dropping some. The sample carries 25,000 to 35,000 clones, approximately 72% recorded once. The time point here: cycle 4 day 1 (C4D1), after less than seven weeks of nivolumab. Every patient had relapsed following autologous stem cell transplantation, and cohorts differed in brentuximab vedotin exposure. The input for sequencing was peripheral blood mononuclear cells (PBMCs), taken before the fourth cycle of nivolumab. The receptors originated from a human donor with classical Hodgkin lymphoma.

This clone was counted a single time. The CDR3 region is CASSFFRGMDEQYF. As DNA, the CDR3 is TGTGCCAGCAGCTTTTTCAGGGGAATGGACGAGCAGTACTTC. V and J are TRBV5-6 and TRBJ2-7; TRBD1 is a possible D gene (6 bases). V dropped 2 bases and J dropped 5 bases, with 14 bases sitting between them. In germline, CDR1 is SGHDT, CDR2 YYEEEE. The length of the CDR3 is 14 residues.

The CDR3 bases are TGCGCCAGCAGTCAATCGAGGGCGACAGTCACAGATACGCAGTATTTT. This codes for CASSQSRATVTDTQYF. This chain connects TRBV23-1 to TRBJ2-3; the D call may be TRBD1 or TRBD2 (5 bases each). TRBV23-1 qualifies as an ORF whose function is uncertain. CDR3 size: 16 residues. Trimming cost V 0 bases and J 2 bases, with 12 bases left between them.

This clone is medium-sized in the sample. One end of the junction fails to match germline, which may point to a read error. The gene calls are TRBV7-2 and TRBJ2-5; D is perhaps TRBD1 or TRBD2 (5 bases each). The CDR3 has 15 residues. Germline CDR1 is SGHTA and CDR2 is FQGNSA. CDR3 region: CASRLLGAGQETQYF. The CDR3 DNA reads TGTGCCAGCCGCTTGCTCGGGGCAGGGCAAGAGACCCAGTACTTC.

The chain uses TRBV7-6 and TRBJ2-1; 11 bases align to TRBD2. The CDR3 runs 17 residues. The germline CDR1 and CDR2 sequences are SGHVS and FNYEAQ. V trimming: 2 bases; J trimming: 3 bases; junction bases outside the gene matches: 6. The CDR3 reads CASSLTGTSGVYNEQFF. CDR3 DNA: TGTGCCAGCAGCTTAACCGGGACTAGCGGAGTCTACAATGAGCAGTTCTTC.

The chain joins TRBV19 to TRBJ2-7; D is ambiguous. V shed 1 base and J shed 0 bases, with 10 bases lying between them. CDR3 length: 15 amino acids. The germline V gene encodes CDR1 LNHDA and CDR2 SQIVND (reference sequence). In nucleotides, the CDR3 is TGTGCCAGTAGTATAGGCGTCTGGAACTCCTACGAGCAGTACTTC. It is translated as CASSIGVWNSYEQYF. The complete variable domain, with remaining parts taken from reference TRBV19 and TRBJ2-7, reads DGGITQSPKYLFRKEGQNVTLSCEQNLNHDAMYWYRQDPGQGLRLIYYSQIVNDFQKGDIAEGYSVSREKKESFPLTVTSAQKNPTAFYLCASSIGVWNSYEQYFGPGTRLTVT.

The V and J genes are TRBV28 and TRBJ1-2, with D possibly matching TRBD1 (6 bases). The CDR3 length is 12 residues. Germline assignment: CDR1 MDHEN and CDR2 SYDVKM. V shed 10 bases and J shed 4 bases, with 13 bases lying between them. The CDR3 here is CAIQTGSYGYTF. The CDR3 nucleotides read TGTGCCATCCAGACAGGTTCCTATGGCTACACCTTC.

The chain is built from TRBV19 and TRBJ1-5; D call uncertain. Germline-derived CDR1 and CDR2 are LNHDA and SQIVND (reference sequence). The CDR3 runs to 20 residues. V was shortened by 5 bases and J by 0 bases, with 26 bases between the two germline ends. CDR3 bases: TGTGCCAGTAGTGAGGGATCAGTAGGAACAGCGCGTTATAGCAATCAGCCCCAGCATTTT. Translation: CASSEGSVGTARYSNQPQHF.

CDR3 nucleotide sequence: TGTGCCAGCTACCCCGTCGGGACAGGGACATACAATGAGCAGTTCTTC. The encoded protein is CASYPVGTGTYNEQFF. V is TRBV7-8 and J is TRBJ2-1; 9 bases are shared with TRBD1. With V trimmed by 8 bases and J by 4 bases, 12 bases remained unmatched. CDR1 is SGHVS and CDR2 is FQNEAQ in the germline V gene. The CDR3 has 16 amino acids.

The table lists this clone with a few counts. The chain couples TRBV7-3 to TRBJ2-7; either TRBD1 or TRBD2 may fit D (5 bases each). V was clipped by 3 bases and J by 3 bases, with 15 bases between them. Germline V gives CDR1 SGHTA, CDR2 FQGTGA. This CDR3 is built from 15 residues. CDR3 nucleotides: TGTGCCAGCAGCTTGTTAGCAGGGACGAGCTACGAGCAGTACTTC. This translates into CASSLLAGTSYEQYF.